These 5 T cell receptor beta chains were all obtained from the same sample, sequenced in a study of blood T cell repertoires in COVID-19 (dated by TCRdb to the early 2020s). Receptors were amplified or captured by the immunoSEQ multiplex PCR assay. Not all clones reach the TCRdb copy of this immuneACCESS table, which keeps in-frame sequences only. Checked studies attribute under half of the gap to unresolved V genes and leave the rest unexplained. The sample table contains over 40,000 clones; only one count was recorded for about nine tenths of them. The ten largest clones add up to just over 5% of the sample. The sample was peripheral blood. These receptors originate from a man aged 65 to 79 with acute or convalescent COVID-19.

This chain uses TRBV7-3 with TRBJ2-5, with 13 bases matching TRBD2. J lost 1 base, V lost 5 bases, and 4 bases had no gene match. This CDR3 contains 16 residues. Per germline, CDR1 SGHTA and CDR2 FQGTGA. CDR3 region: CASSPGTSGVQETQYF. The CDR3 DNA reads TGTGCCAGCAGCCCAGGGACTAGCGGGGTCCAAGAGACCCAGTACTTC.

The chain joins TRBV23-1 to TRBJ2-5; TRBD1 matches at 9 bases. TRBV23-1 is labeled an ORF, and its function is uncertain. J lost 2 bases, V lost 0 bases, and 13 bases had no gene match. This CDR3 is built from 19 residues. The CDR3: CASSQSELQNRGQQETQYF. CDR3 nucleotide sequence: TGCGCCAGCAGTCAATCGGAACTACAAAACAGGGGGCAGCAAGAGACCCAGTACTTC.

The chain combines TRBV7-8 with TRBJ1-4; D unclear. Germline CDR1 reads SGHVS; CDR2 reads FQNEAQ. Between the trimmed V and J ends, which lost 0 bases and 0 bases, there was a span of 11 bases. This CDR3 is 17 amino acids long. The CDR3 DNA follows: TGTGCCAGCAGCTTAGCGCGGATTGGTTCAACTAATGAAAAACTGTTTTTT. Encoded protein: CASSLARIGSTNEKLFF.

The rearrangement links TRBV19 to TRBJ2-1, with TRBD1 matching 7 bases. Germline CDR1 and CDR2: LNHDA and SQIVND (reference sequence). Trimming removed 10 bases from V and 2 bases from J; junction bases left unmatched: 5. The CDR3 is made up of 13 amino acids. CDR3 residues: CAIGGTAYNEQFF. The CDR3 DNA sequence: TGTGCCATTGGTGGGACAGCCTACAATGAGCAGTTCTTC.

V usage is TRBV19 and J usage is TRBJ1-4, with D unresolved. This CDR3 comprises 12 residues. The V gene's germline CDR1 is LNHDA and CDR2 SQIVND (reference sequence). V lost 5 bases and J 7 bases, leaving 8 bases between the germline ends. CDR3 sequence (DNA): TGTGCCAGTAGTGCTCGGAGTGAAAAACTGTTTTTT. Encoded protein: CASSARSEKLFF. Drawing the rest from reference TRBV19 and TRBJ1-4, the complete variable domain is DGGITQSPKYLFRKEGQNVTLSCEQNLNHDAMYWYRQDPGQGLRLIYYSQIVNDFQKGDIAEGYSVSREKKESFPLTVTSAQKNPTAFYLCASSARSEKLFFGSGTQLSVL.